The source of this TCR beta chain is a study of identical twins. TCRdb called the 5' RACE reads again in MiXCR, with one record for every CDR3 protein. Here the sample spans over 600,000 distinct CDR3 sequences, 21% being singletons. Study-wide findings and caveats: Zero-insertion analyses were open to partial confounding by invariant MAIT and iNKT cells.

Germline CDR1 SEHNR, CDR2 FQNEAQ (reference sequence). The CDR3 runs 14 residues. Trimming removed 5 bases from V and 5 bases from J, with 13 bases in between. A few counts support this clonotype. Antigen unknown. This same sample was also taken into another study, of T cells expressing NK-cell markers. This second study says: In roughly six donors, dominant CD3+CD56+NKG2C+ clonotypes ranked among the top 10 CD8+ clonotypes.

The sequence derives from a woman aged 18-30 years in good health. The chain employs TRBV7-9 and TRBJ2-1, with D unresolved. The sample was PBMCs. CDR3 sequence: CASSLVLANNEQFF. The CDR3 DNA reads TGTGCCAGCAGCCTAGTCCTTGCCAACAATGAGCAGTTCTTC. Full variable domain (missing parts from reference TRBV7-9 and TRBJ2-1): DTGVSQNPRHKITKRGQNVTFRCDPISEHNRLYWYRQTLGQGPEFLTYFQNEAQLEKSRLLSDRFSAERPKGSFSTLEIQRTEQGDSAMYLCASSLVLANNEQFFGPGTRLTVL.